This T cell receptor (beta chain) was sequenced for a study of blood T cell repertoires in COVID-19. Study-wide background: Sources were T cells, B-cell-depleted T cells, or PBMCs; the material itself was cDNA or gDNA.

Clones were read by immunoSEQ multiplex PCR, and TCRdb kept only the in-frame ones, dropping some. The profile covers roughly 30,000 clones, with nearly 90% appearing a single time and less than 8% taken by the ten largest. CDR1 and CDR2 (germline): SGHNT, YYREEE (reference sequence). The CDR3 is 14 residues long. Trimming took off 2 bases at V and 5 bases at J, with 10 bases between the two ends. Sample: peripheral blood. This chain connects TRBV5-4 to TRBJ2-2; D possibly corresponds to TRBD2 (6 bases). The source is a man in his sixties with COVID-19, enrolled during active disease. CDR3 bases: TGTGCCAGCAGCTTTGCGGGGAGGACCGGGGAGCTGTTTTTT. Its translation is CASSFAGRTGELFF.